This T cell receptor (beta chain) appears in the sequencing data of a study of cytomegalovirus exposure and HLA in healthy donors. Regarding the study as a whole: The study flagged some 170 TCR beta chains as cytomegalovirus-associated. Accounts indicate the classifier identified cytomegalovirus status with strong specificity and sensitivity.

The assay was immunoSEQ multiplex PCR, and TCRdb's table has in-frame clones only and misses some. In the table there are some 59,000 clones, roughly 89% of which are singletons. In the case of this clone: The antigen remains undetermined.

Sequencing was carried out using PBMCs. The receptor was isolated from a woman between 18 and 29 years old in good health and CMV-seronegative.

CDR3 residues: CRQGAREAFF. The CDR3 coding sequence is TGCAGACAGGGGGCCCGTGAAGCTTTCTTT. The V gene is TRBV20-1, the J gene TRBJ1-1; 9 bases fit TRBD1. Germline V gene data show CDR1 as DFQATT and CDR2 as SNEGSKA (reference sequence). There are 10 residues in the CDR3.